The clone carrying this T cell receptor (beta chain) appeared many times. The CDR3 spans 15 residues. CDR1 and CDR2 from the germline V gene are SQVTM and ANQGSEA. V was clipped by 4 bases and J by 0 bases, with 13 bases between them. The study enrolled ophthalmopathy donors with moderate-to-severe activity, CAS ≥3, NOSPECS ≥4 and duration under 3 months. Amplification targeted the TCR beta CDR3 regions, with RNA transcripts as the source material. HTBI-primed first-round RT-PCR preceded second-round multiplex PCR. TCRdb used MiXCR to reprocess the multiplex PCR reads, holding one entry per CDR3 protein. The sample yields 500,000 to 800,000 distinct CDR3 sequences, roughly 39% seen once. The data are from a study of Graves' ophthalmopathy and Graves' hyperthyroidism.

The sequencing sample was made of peripheral blood. This clonotype was obtained from an adult man with Graves' ophthalmopathy. V and J are TRBV29-1 and TRBJ1-3; the D gene is possibly TRBD1 (5 bases). The chain's CDR3 is CSVAGTSPSGNTIYF. CDR3 bases: TGCAGCGTTGCAGGGACCAGCCCCTCTGGAAACACCATATATTTT.